This TCR beta chain was sequenced in a study of T cell repertoires in cytomegalovirus infection (dated by TCRdb to about 2019). A note on the overall study: The HLA type of each donor mattered for the analysis, because public TCR beta signatures pointed to carriage of CMV infection along with the matching HLA type.

The sample was run on an Illumina HiSeq 1500. TCRdb reprocessed the public reads (quality trimming at Q25 with fastp, clone calling with MiXCR) and kept in-frame beta chains. Each CDR3 protein gets just one entry, which takes the most common genes and DNA from the rows behind it. The sample contains over 450,000 distinct CDR3 sequences, over 9% of them found a single time. The ten top clones hold roughly 10% of the sample. The CDR3 runs 15 residues from the cysteine to the phenylalanine. The only DNA kept is the CDR3, 45 bases in frame from the first base. Per the germline V gene, SGHVS is the CDR1 and FNYEAQ is the CDR2. V loses 2 bases at its end and J loses 6 bases; junction bases beyond the gene matches: 4. This clonotype was detected ten times or more. Its antigen has not been determined. No base qualities exist here, and no much larger clone lies one base off it. What the research found in general, with its limitations: Cumulative frequency of public TCR beta family members discriminated carriers of CMV infection plus the relevant HLA type in this cohort and an independent 352-donor cohort. The ex vivo response was dominated by HLA-C-restricted CMV-specific TCR beta clonotypes, which also provided the single most frequent clonotype in two of eight donors.

What was sequenced was PBMCs. The TCR sequence derives from a human donor in good health (CMV status not recorded). Some clones in this sample may be carry-over from other donors' samples. The rearrangement combines TRBV7-6 with TRBJ2-1; TRBD2 lines up with 10 middle nucleotides. The nucleotide sequence reads TGTGCCAGCAGCTTAATGGCTAGCGGGGGCAATGAGCAGTTCTTC. This encodes CASSLMASGGNEQFF.